Presented here are 6 T cell receptor beta chains from one specimen sequenced in a study of vaccination effects on CD4 cells after COVID-19. No antigen has been assigned to these receptors. This table comes from immunoSEQ multiplex PCR, and its TCRdb copy is limited to in-frame clones, with some not included. The data hold fewer than 75,000 clones, with approximately 80% observed a single time. Culturing for 9 to 10 days preceded CD4+ T cell isolation. Two doses of either BNT162b2 or mRNA-1273 were given to each participant. Here the sequenced sample was CD4+ T cells from PBMCs cultured without peptide, taken after COVID-19 vaccination. These TCRs come from a human donor who received a COVID-19 vaccine.

This clone was counted a single time. The chain recombines TRBV29-1 with TRBJ2-5; the match to TRBD2 covers 10 bases. The germline gives CDR1 SQVTM, CDR2 ANQGSEA. Trimming took 3 bases from V and 4 from J; bases not matched to a gene: 8. The CDR3 runs 15 residues. The chain's CDR3 is CSVDASGGPGETQYF. CDR3 DNA sequence: TGCAGCGTTGATGCTAGCGGGGGCCCTGGAGAGACCCAGTACTTC. Combining the CDR3 with reference TRBV29-1 and TRBJ2-5 gives the whole variable domain SAVISQKPSRDICQRGTSLTIQCQVDSQVTMMFWYRQQPGQSLTLIATANQGSEATYESGFVIDKFPISRPNLTFSTLTVSNMSPEDSSIYLCSVDASGGPGETQYFGPGTRLLVL.

The genes are TRBV19 and TRBJ1-1; TRBD1 matches 9 bases. J gave up 3 bases and V 9 bases, and 8 bases lay outside the gene matches. The CDR3 has 14 amino acids. Germline V CDR1 and CDR2: LNHDA, SQIVND (reference sequence). CDR3 DNA: TGTGCCAGAGACCCGGGACAGGGCTACACTGAAGCTTTCTTT. It translates to CARDPGQGYTEAFF.

J is TRBJ2-7 and V is TRBV28, with D maybe TRBD1 (6 bases). The CDR3 runs to 15 residues. Germline CDR1 MDHEN, CDR2 SYDVKM. The V end lost 6 bases, the J end lost 3 bases, and 18 bases lay between the germline ends. CDR3 nucleotides: TGTGCCAGCAGGAGAAAAGCCACAGGGAACTACGAGCAGTACTTC. Its translation is CASRRKATGNYEQYF.

The chain couples TRBV4-3 to TRBJ1-1; D is ambiguous. CDR1 and CDR2 (germline): LGHNA, YSLEER. V was clipped by 3 bases and J by 4 bases, with 9 bases between them. This CDR3 has 13 amino acids. CDR3 amino acids: CASSHEWGTEAFF. As DNA, the CDR3 is TGCGCCAGCAGCCACGAGTGGGGCACTGAAGCTTTCTTT.

Concerning this clone: An end of the junction does not agree with germline; a read error may underlie this. J is TRBJ1-1 and V is TRBV3-1 (or the pseudogene TRBV3-2), with 10 bases matching TRBD1. Germline V CDR1 and CDR2: LGHDT, YNNKEL (reference sequence). The CDR3 is made up of 13 amino acids. CDR3 nucleotide sequence: TGTGCCAGCAGTCAGCACGGGACAGGGGCCTTAAGGTTT. Translated: CASSQHGTGALRF.

The chain is built from TRBV27 and TRBJ2-3; 9 bases agree with TRBD1. The CDR3 length is 14 residues. The trim removed 3 bases at V and 9 bases at J, leaving 7 bases unmatched. Germline-derived CDR1 and CDR2 are MNHEY and SMNVEV (reference sequence). The CDR3 DNA is TGTGCCAGCAGTTTGGGACAGGGTGAGGGCACGCAGTATTTT. Its translation: CASSLGQGEGTQYF.